The sequence of this T cell receptor beta chain was determined in a study of cytomegalovirus exposure and HLA in healthy donors (dated by TCRdb to the late 2010s). Some background on the complete study: In an earlier analysis of approximately 640 of the donors, 250 to 300 Gb of sequence data and 100 million or so unique TCR beta sequences from about 179 million T cells were reported. To predict cytomegalovirus infection status, the study combined high-throughput TCR immunosequencing, statistical association of individual TCRs with disease status, and machine learning. Donor age, sex, ethnicity and CMV serostatus were collected together with the repertoire data. The number of typed donors differed by locus: roughly 629-630 for A, B, C, DRB1 and DQB1; some 500 for DQA1; fewer than 610 for DPA1; and 400 to 480 for DPB1. A later analysis re-examined previously published TCR beta repertoires from roughly 650 donors and added high-resolution HLA genotyping to investigate patterns of TCR occurrence. The study profiled the T cell repertoires of hundreds of subjects by immunosequencing and related them to cytomegalovirus serostatus. Class I and class II HLA loci were covered by the typing at four-digit resolution. A later genetic analysis used genome-wide SNP genotypes for about three fifths of the roughly 700 donors, treating that subset as a discovery cohort. Besides the first cohort of under 700 subjects, a separate validation cohort made up of roughly 120 different subjects was used. Across some 400 genotyped donors of the cohort, an average of about 240,000 unique TCR beta nucleotide sequences per donor were sequenced, and 15% to 20% of those sequences were non-productive. The genetic ancestry cluster associated with self-reported Caucasian donors included around 76% of the approximately 410 genotyped donors. In an earlier analysis of around 540 of the donors, high-throughput TCR beta sequencing was used to judge whether each TCR beta V gene segment behaved as functional or pseudogenic. An early release covering about 600 HLA-typed donors comprised about 300 gigabases of sequencing data and some 79 million unique TCR sequences. A few DR-DQ haplotypes were handled as single units for association and clustering because linkage in the cohort was strong. In the later analysis, no new phenotypic data were used to find candidate immune exposures; instead, reliance was placed on TCR beta sequences and their occurrence across donors. Every discovery cohort repertoire had been produced on one sequencing platform. The study was designed to test whether signatures of past pathogen exposure could be identified by cataloging public T cell receptors.

The cohort consisted of 650 to 700 healthy bone marrow donors. Cohort members were all nominally healthy when sampled, although unrecorded immune exposures were likely present. The donor was CMV seronegative and was included in the group of over 300 seronegative cohort members. Each donor provided a peripheral blood sample, and peripheral blood mononuclear cells were used for TCR beta sequencing. The Qiagen DNeasy Blood Extraction Kit was used to extract genomic DNA from the blood cell samples. Trimming takes 7 bases from V and 5 bases from J, and the germline ends sit 11 bases apart. CDR1 SQVTM and CDR2 ANQGSEA were looked up in the germline V gene. The CDR3 runs 12 residues from the cysteine to the phenylalanine. Here the CDR3 DNA is all that survives: 36 bases in frame from base 1. A few counts support this clone. What antigen it recognizes has not been identified. No much larger clonotype is one base removed from it; base qualities were not supplied.

What the research found in general, with its limitations: Assigning TCR associations to individual alleles was difficult when HLA alleles, especially DR and DQ, strongly co-occurred. An earlier analysis of approximately 600 of the donors showed that most TCR beta V segments appeared in productive rearrangements either about 87% or about 30% of the time, which broadly matched IMGT annotations. The 87-base-pair reads could not distinguish some IMGT-functional V segments, including TRBV6-2 and TRBV6-3, so those segments were excluded. Several of the top co-occurrence clusters appeared to be linked to parvovirus B19, influenza, CMV and Epstein-Barr virus, according to a later analysis. The authors suggested that the approach could potentially be extended to other disease states and immunological phenotypes. Specific HLA alleles were associated with over 15,000 TCR beta sequences at a false discovery rate of 0.05 in a later analysis. In a later analysis, most CMV-associated TCR beta chains were found to appear HLA-restricted, with HLA associations seemingly driven largely by CMV exposure. In a later analysis, the rate of TCR association differed among HLA loci, with DRB1 alleles having the most associated TCRs and HLA-C alleles having the fewest. While some public TCRs were present in many individuals, most TCR sequences turned up only very rarely across donors. A later analysis found that HLA-associated TCR beta chains were more clonally expanded and had lower generation probabilities than equally common non-associated chains. A cluster of highly shared sequence variants was judged likely to be a technical artifact of the sequencing pipeline. Linkage disequilibrium might explain the correlated functional status among segregating V segments, but an unknown experimental factor could not be excluded. A further reported finding was that TCR beta sequences accurately predicted the HLA-A and HLA-B alleles for most subjects in the first cohort. Presence/absence analyses assumed roughly uniform sequencing depth across donors, an assumption that may not hold. In the study, some 160 TCR beta chains were listed as associated with cytomegalovirus. Because HLA typing was unavailable for some donors at each locus, only the typed subset was used in association tests. Cytomegalovirus status was reported to be diagnosed by the classifier with high specificity and sensitivity in both the original and validation cohorts. CMV serostatus was the only immune exposure information available for the cohort. Because counts were too low, 15 to 20 rarely observed V segments, including chromosome 9 orphons, were excluded from the earlier analysis of 587 of the donors. In a later genetic analysis, a missense DCLRE1C variant was associated with V-gene and J-gene trimming of TCR beta chains, and the association was replicated in an independent cohort. The cohort was sequenced for TCR beta chains only, and without alpha or paired-chain data the features that could be detected were limited. A few of the identified cytomegalovirus-associated TCR beta chains were confirmed in vitro to be specific for cytomegalovirus antigens. According to a later genetic analysis, donors in an Asian-associated ancestry cluster had fewer N-insertions in productive TCRs than the approximately 690-donor mean.

Libraries came from the immunoSEQ multiplex PCR assay. For the multiplex PCR, a mixture combining 60 forward primers for TCR Vbeta segments and 13 reverse primers for TCR Jbeta segments was used. The CDR3 region of rearranged TCR beta genes was amplified from genomic DNA by a multiplex PCR assay. The Illumina HiSeq System was used to sequence the amplified TCR beta libraries as 87-base-pair reads. Turning to the authors' computational methods: Across the 500 to 850 repertoires, a later analysis counted tens of millions of unique TCR beta chains, 9.5 million to 13 million of which were shared by at least two donors. Raw reads were error-corrected and collapsed into unique sequences by a nearest-neighbor algorithm in which closely related sequences were merged to remove PCR and sequencing errors. Alignment of CDR3 sequences to IMGT reference sequences was used to assign V, D and J gene segments. Each retained sequence needed at least a six-nucleotide match to both a V gene segment and a J gene segment. A rearrangement counted as productive if the CDR3 had no stop codons and remained in frame with V and J, and every other rearrangement counted as non-productive. CDR3 was defined by IMGT convention, running from the second conserved V-encoded cysteine to the conserved J-encoded phenylalanine. In an earlier analysis of around 640 of the donors, sequences lacking an unambiguous match to a single V gene segment were excluded. In an earlier analysis of approximately 610 of the donors, V segments were called functional above 56.7% productive rearrangements and were called segregating when the between-donor standard deviation exceeded 5%. A statistical classification framework was built for diagnosing cytomegalovirus status from the catalog of TCR beta chain sequences. V and J gene assignment, in a later analysis, came from comparing TCR nucleotide sequences with IMGT/GENE-DB human TR gene sequences. Using the TCRdist pipeline, a later analysis assigned CDR3 sequences along with most-parsimonious VDJ recombination scenarios. In a later analysis, each TCR beta chain was defined by its CDR3 amino acid sequence together with its V-gene family, and reads lacking a unique V-gene family were excluded. To address suspected cross-contamination and a sequencing artifact, a later analysis removed several hundred highly shared, low-generation-probability nucleotide sequences. In a later analysis, a clonal expansion index for each public chain was calculated from normalized within-repertoire ranks of inferred template counts. A later analysis computed generation probabilities with a VDJ recombination model fitted to out-of-frame rearrangements, and checked the results against IGoR. In a later analysis, hypergeometric tests were used to score TCR-TCR, TCR-HLA and TCR-CMV co-occurrence, with a repertoire-size bias correction applied to TCR pairs. To estimate false discovery rates, a later analysis permuted the HLA or CMV assignments 20 times. In a later analysis, co-occurring TCRs were grouped using DBSCAN, with TCRdist sequence similarity added in when clustering inside HLA-allele-positive subsets. Repertoires with fewer than 30,000 or more than 120,000 public chains, plus five repertoires with anomalous nucleotide sharing, were excluded from co-occurrence clustering. Held by TCRdb, this immuneACCESS table contains in-frame sequences only and omits some clones. Under half of the omission traces to an unresolved V gene where checked; the cause of the rest is unknown. V, J and clone size are those of that table, while D and trimming were read from the DNA. The sample table shows about 150,000 clones, and about four fifths are seen once. The top ten clones comprise over 2.5% of the sample.

This receptor was obtained from a man younger than 30 in good health and CMV-seronegative. What was sequenced was PBMCs. The chain links TRBV29-1 with TRBJ1-4; no D gene is confidently identified. The CDR3 reads as follows: CSATDVNEKLFF. The DNA is TGCAGCGCGACTGACGTAAATGAAAAACTGTTTTTT.